The sequence of this T cell receptor (beta chain) was determined in a study of metastatic and nonmetastatic thyroid tumors. Across the study: Where malignant and benign thyroid patients were concerned, repertoires were compared across blood and tumor or nodule tissue.

Germline V CDR1 and CDR2: MNHNS, SASEGT. This CDR3 has 16 residues. V was clipped by 2 bases and J by 2 bases, with 15 bases between them. The entire patient cohort was treatment-naive prior to thyroid surgery. This clone has ten or more counts. Its antigen remains unidentified. Study observations and caveats: Reportedly, malignant thyroid tumors had significantly higher TCR beta diversity than benign nodules, in blood and tumor.

Authors' data handling: A distant-metastasis classifier for papillary thyroid cancer was built using CDR3 differences across clinicopathological groups. TCRdb re-called the PCR reads with MiXCR. TCRdb, rather than the study authors, made the V and J calls. This table has about 85,000 clones, around 7.8% appearing once. Sequencing was done on a sample of blood. The receptor was derived from a female donor with papillary thyroid cancer or a benign thyroid nodule (not recorded which). Some clones in this sample may be carry-over from other donors' samples. The chain carries TRBV6-1 and TRBJ1-1, with unresolved D. In DNA form, the CDR3 reads TGTGCCAGCAGTGAAATCGGTCCACAGACAAACACTGAAGCTTTCTTT. Translating it yields CASSEIGPQTNTEAFF.